A single sample is the source of the 3 T cell receptor beta chains below, sequenced in a study of shared T cell receptors in the human thymus. Produced via immunoSEQ multiplex PCR; TCRdb's table is partial and in-frame only. The table includes fewer than 700,000 clones, roughly 90% detected once. Separately, the same data were catalogued under a study of human thymus T cells.

The sample comprised thymocytes. The receptors come from a boy less than two years old with a congenital heart defect.

J is TRBJ2-7 and V is TRBV28, with 8 bases that match TRBD1. CDR1 and CDR2 from the germline V gene are MDHEN and SYDVKM. Trimming cost V 6 bases and J 3 bases; bases outside gene matches: 4. There are 13 residues in the CDR3. The CDR3 loop reads CASRPTGVYEQYF. CDR3 DNA: TGTGCCAGCAGGCCGACAGGGGTCTACGAGCAGTACTTC.

The chain is built from TRBV21-1 and TRBJ2-1; the D call TRBD2 from the table was never checked on the DNA. TRBV21-1 is marked as a pseudogene. CDR3 length: 18 amino acids. The CDR3 coding sequence is TGTGCCAGCAGCCCTTCAGCATTATGTAGCGGGGCGGGCAATGAGCAGTTCTTC. This translates into CASSPSALCSGAGNEQFF.

CDR3 amino acids: CASSQGLADYNEQFF. CDR3 bases: TGTGCCAGCAGCCAGGGACTAGCGGACTACAATGAGCAGTTCTTC. The rearrangement uses TRBV28 and TRBJ2-1; TRBD2 matches at 11 bases. The germline gives CDR1 MDHEN, CDR2 SYDVKM. This CDR3 is 15 amino acids long. V lost 6 bases to trimming and J lost 3 bases; unmatched junction nucleotides: 4. Variable domain in full (rest from reference TRBV28 and TRBJ2-1): DVKVTQSSRYLVKRTGEKVFLECVQDMDHENMFWYRQDPGLGLRLIYFSYDVKMKEKGDIPEGYSVSREKKERFSLILESASTNQTSMYLCASSQGLADYNEQFFGPGTRLTVL.